Reported below is one T cell receptor (beta chain). Its target is not known. The data were obtained in a study of blood T cells in healthy people across ages. For the second PCR, which ran for about 7 to 11 cycles, a sample-barcoded 5' primer and a J-beta primer mix were used. The yield of each sample was at least 3 million CDR3-containing paired-end reads. TCRdb itself ran the 5' RACE reads through MiXCR, one entry per CDR3 protein. Here the sample spans about 1.4 million distinct CDR3 sequences, approximately 59% being singletons. Points from the study as a whole: It was the long-lived donors that had more naive CD4+ cells and higher diversity than aged donors.

Ranging in age from roughly 6 to 90, the donors were healthy Caucasian individuals from Russia. In germline, CDR1 is MGHRA, CDR2 YSYEKL. The V end was cut by 1 base, the J end by 6 bases, with 10 bases between. The CDR3 totals 13 residues. This TCR was recovered from a man aged 18 to 30 in good health. The V call is TRBV4-1, the J call TRBJ2-7, with D unclear. The sequenced sample consisted of blood. This CDR3 reads CASSQVVPTEQYF. CDR3 sequence (DNA): TGCGCCAGCAGCCAAGTCGTGCCCACCGAGCAGTACTTC.